Detailed here is one T cell receptor beta chain. Its antigen is still unknown. This CDR3 is built from 18 residues. Graft-derived tissue was subjected to processing to liberate intraepithelial and lamina propria lymphocytes. This sample was taken from a study of graft-versus-host responses after intestinal transplantation. Study-wide context: Every transplant recipient was induced with anti-thymocyte globulin, then maintained on tacrolimus and steroids for 2 to 4 years.

Regarding the study as a whole: Patients who carried graft-donor T cell macrochimerism also had high graft-versus-host to host-versus-graft clonal ratios in their allografts. Declines in HvG clones occurring early post-transplant were associated with peak circulating GvH clone levels.

Repertoires were generated with immunoSEQ multiplex PCR, while TCRdb's copy carries only in-frame clones and drops some. The sample lists 60,000 to 65,000 clones, about nine tenths occurring once. The clonotype was recovered from a human patient who received an intestinal transplant, so some T cells may come from the graft donor. V and J are TRBV12-2 and TRBJ2-7; the table's D gene call, TRBD2, was not cross checked with the DNA. TRBV12-2 is a pseudogene segment. Specimen: ileum tissue, collected approximately 370 days after transplant. The CDR3 loop reads CASRLGLAGGPETYEQYF. The CDR3 DNA sequence: TGTGCAAGTCGCTTAGGACTAGCGGGAGGGCCGGAGACCTACGAGCAGTACTTC.